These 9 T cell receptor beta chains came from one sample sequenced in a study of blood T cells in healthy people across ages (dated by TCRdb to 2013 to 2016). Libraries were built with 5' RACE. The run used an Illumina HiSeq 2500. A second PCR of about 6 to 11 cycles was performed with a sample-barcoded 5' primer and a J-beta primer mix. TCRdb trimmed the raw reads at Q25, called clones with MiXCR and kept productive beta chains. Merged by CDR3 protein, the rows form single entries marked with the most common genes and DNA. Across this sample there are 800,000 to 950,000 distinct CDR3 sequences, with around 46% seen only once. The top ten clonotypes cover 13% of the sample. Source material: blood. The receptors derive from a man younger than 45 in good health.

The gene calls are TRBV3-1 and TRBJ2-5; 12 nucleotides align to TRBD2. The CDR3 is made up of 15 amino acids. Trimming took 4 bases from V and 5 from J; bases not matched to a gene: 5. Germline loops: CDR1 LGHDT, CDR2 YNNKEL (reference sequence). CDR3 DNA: TGTGCCAGCAGCCCGGCTAGCGGGGGGGTGGAGACCCAGTACTTC. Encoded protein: CASSPASGGVETQYF.

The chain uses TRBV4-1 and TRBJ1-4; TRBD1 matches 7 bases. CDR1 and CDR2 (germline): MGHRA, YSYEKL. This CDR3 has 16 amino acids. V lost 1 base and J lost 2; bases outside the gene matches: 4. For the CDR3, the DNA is TGCGCCAGCAGCCAAGTGCCGGGACAGACTAATGAAAAACTGTTTTTT. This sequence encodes CASSQVPGQTNEKLFF.

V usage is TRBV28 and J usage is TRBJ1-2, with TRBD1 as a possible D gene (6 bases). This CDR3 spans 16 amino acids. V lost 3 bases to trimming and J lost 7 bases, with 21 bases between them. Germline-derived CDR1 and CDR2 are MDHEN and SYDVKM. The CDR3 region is CASSFSPAGARSGYTF. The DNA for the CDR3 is TGTGCCAGCAGTTTCTCCCCAGCGGGGGCGCGTAGTGGCTACACCTTC.

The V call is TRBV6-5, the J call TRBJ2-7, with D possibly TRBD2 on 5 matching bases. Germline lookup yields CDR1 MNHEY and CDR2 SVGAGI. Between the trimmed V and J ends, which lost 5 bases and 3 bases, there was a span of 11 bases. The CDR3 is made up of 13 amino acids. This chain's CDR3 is CASSRLTGYEQYF. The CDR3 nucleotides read TGTGCCAGCAGTCGACTAACTGGCTACGAGCAGTACTTC.

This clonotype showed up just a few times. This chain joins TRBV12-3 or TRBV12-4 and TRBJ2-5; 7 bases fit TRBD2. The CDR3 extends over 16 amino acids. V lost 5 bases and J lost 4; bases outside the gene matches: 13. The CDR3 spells CASSPRRGGIGETQYF. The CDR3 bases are TGTGCCAGCAGTCCCCGTCGGGGAGGGATAGGAGAGACCCAGTACTTC.

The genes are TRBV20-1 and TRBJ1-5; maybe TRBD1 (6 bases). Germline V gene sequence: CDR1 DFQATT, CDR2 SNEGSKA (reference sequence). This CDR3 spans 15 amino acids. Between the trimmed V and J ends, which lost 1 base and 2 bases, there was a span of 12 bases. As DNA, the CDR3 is TGCAGTGCTAGAGGGGGGGCTCAGGGCAATCAGCCCCAGCATTTT. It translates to CSARGGAQGNQPQHF.

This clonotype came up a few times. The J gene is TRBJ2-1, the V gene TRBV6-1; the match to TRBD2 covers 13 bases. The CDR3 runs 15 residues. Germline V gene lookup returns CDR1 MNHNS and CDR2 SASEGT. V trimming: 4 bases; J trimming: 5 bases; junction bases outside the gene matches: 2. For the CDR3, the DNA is TGTGCCAGCAGTGCGGGACTAGCGGGGAACAATGAGCAGTTCTTC. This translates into CASSAGLAGNNEQFF.

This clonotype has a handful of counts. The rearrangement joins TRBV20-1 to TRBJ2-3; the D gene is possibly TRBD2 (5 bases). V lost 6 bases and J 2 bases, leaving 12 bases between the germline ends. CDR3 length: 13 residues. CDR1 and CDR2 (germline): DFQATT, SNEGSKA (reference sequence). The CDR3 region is CSAKTGSTDTQYF. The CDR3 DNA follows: TGCAGTGCAAAGACGGGGTCCACAGATACGCAGTATTTT.

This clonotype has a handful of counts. CDR3 DNA sequence: TGTGCCAGCAGTTACGCCAGCGTAGAGCAGTACTTC. It translates to CASSYASVEQYF. The genes are TRBV6-6 and TRBJ2-7, with no clear D. The CDR3 extends over 12 amino acids. Trimming took 2 bases from V and 7 from J, leaving 9 bases between them. The germline CDR1 and CDR2 sequences are MNHNY and SVGAGI (reference sequence).